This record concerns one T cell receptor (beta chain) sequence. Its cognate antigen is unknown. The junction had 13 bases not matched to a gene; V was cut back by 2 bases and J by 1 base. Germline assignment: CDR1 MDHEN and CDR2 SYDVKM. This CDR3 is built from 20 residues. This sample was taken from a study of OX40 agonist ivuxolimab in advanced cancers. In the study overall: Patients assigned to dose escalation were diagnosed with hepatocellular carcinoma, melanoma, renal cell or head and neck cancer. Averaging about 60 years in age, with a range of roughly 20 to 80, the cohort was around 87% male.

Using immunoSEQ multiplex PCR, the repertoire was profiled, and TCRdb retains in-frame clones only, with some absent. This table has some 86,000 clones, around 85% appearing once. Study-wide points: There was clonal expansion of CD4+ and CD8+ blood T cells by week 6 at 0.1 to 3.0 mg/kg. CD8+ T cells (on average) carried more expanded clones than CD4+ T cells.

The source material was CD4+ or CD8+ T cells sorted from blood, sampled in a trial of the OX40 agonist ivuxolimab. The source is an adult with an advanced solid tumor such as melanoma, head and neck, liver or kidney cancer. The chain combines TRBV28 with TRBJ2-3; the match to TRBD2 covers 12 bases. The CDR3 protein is CASSLTLAGGGDSGTDTQYF. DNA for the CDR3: TGTGCCAGCAGTTTAACCCTAGCGGGAGGGGGGGACTCTGGCACAGATACGCAGTATTTT.